This entry describes one T cell receptor beta chain. The source of the sample is a study of blood T cells in healthy people across ages. Unmatched junction bases numbered 9, after V lost 0 bases and J lost 7 bases. Per the germline V gene, CDR1 is LGHDT and CDR2 is YNNKEL (reference sequence). The CDR3 has 15 residues. Primers used in a second PCR of roughly 6 to 12 cycles were a sample-barcoded 5' primer and a J-beta primer mix. TCRdb fed the 5' RACE reads into MiXCR, producing one record per CDR3 protein. There are 750,000 to 850,000 distinct CDR3 sequences in the sample; more than 20% occur only once, and more than 3% lies in the top ten. The same data also contributed to another study, on T cells of mothers and their children.

What was sequenced was blood. The J gene is TRBJ2-7, the V gene TRBV3-1; 7 nucleotides match TRBD2. The TCR was taken from a boy between 10 and 17 years old in good health. The CDR3 is CASSQDTTREREQYF. The CDR3 nucleotides read TGTGCCAGCAGCCAAGATACTACGCGGGAGAGGGAGCAGTACTTC.